This T cell receptor beta chain was sequenced for a study of Ad26.COV2.S vaccination and SARS-CoV-2 variants. Study overall: Sample donor was a member of the COV1001 Ad26.COV2.S trial arm. Intramuscular Ad26.COV2.S doses were given once or twice, 56 days apart. Whole-study results and caveats: Breadth and depth estimates from TCRs may understate total T cell responses. Spike-specific responses of CD8+ and CD4+ T cells were reported to display substantial breadth after vaccination.

Libraries were prepared by immunoSEQ multiplex PCR; TCRdb keeps only in-frame clonotypes and omits some of them. The table records roughly 300,000 clones, around nine tenths of them present only once. On this clone itself: The target antigen is unknown.

The CDR3 is made up of 14 amino acids. Deletions cut 7 bases from V and 2 bases from J, with 12 bases between. Looked up from germline, CDR1 is LNHDA and CDR2 is SQIVND (reference sequence). Treatment indicated: some 20 received Ad26.COV2.S at low or high dose, single or two shots; about 5 received placebo; per-sample allocation not given. Sampling happened 63 days after the first vaccine or placebo injection. Source: peripheral blood, taken in a trial of Ad26.COV2.S vaccine versus placebo. The V gene is TRBV19, the J gene TRBJ1-3; TRBD1 might be the D (5 bases). The sequence was collected from a person between 18 and 60 years old who received the Ad26.COV2.S COVID-19 vaccine or a placebo. The DNA of the CDR3 is TGTGCCAGTAAGACGGGCAGGGCTGGAAACACCATATATTTT. Its translation is CASKTGRAGNTIYF.